The 19 T cell receptor beta chains presented below share a single source sample, sequenced in a study of cytomegalovirus exposure and HLA in healthy donors. The PCR made use of 60 Vbeta and 13 Jbeta primers. Generated by immunoSEQ multiplex PCR, the TCRdb table keeps only in-frame clones and is missing some. In total, the table holds around 60,000 clones. Sequencing was done on a sample of PBMCs. The receptors derive from a man aged 30 to 45 in good health and CMV-seropositive.

The chain has TRBV11-2 and TRBJ2-7, with D possibly TRBD2 on 5 matching bases. V lost 1 base to trimming and J lost 0 bases, with 10 bases between them. Looked up from germline, CDR1 is SGHAT and CDR2 is FQNNGV. This CDR3 is 15 amino acids long. Here the CDR3 DNA reads TGTGCCAGCAGCTTAGTACTTGGGAGCTCCTACGAGCAGTACTTC. It codes for CASSLVLGSSYEQYF.

V gene TRBV12-5 combines with J gene TRBJ2-7; 7 nucleotides align to TRBD2. Trimming removed 3 bases from V and 2 bases from J; junction bases left unmatched: 7. Germline V gene sequence: CDR1 LGHNT, CDR2 FRNRAP. The CDR3 covers 15 residues. CDR3 sequence (DNA): TGTGCTAGTGGTTTAGGAGCGGGAACCGCCTACGAGCAGTACTTC. This codes for CASGLGAGTAYEQYF. Complete variable domain (other parts from reference TRBV12-5 and TRBJ2-7): DARVTQTPRHKVTEMGQEVTMRCQPILGHNTVFWYRQTMMQGLELLAYFRNRAPLDDSGMPKDRFSAEMPDATLATLKIQPSEPRDSAVYFCASGLGAGTAYEQYFGPGTRLTVT.

This sequence joins TRBV30 and TRBJ2-7; maybe TRBD2 (6 bases). V was clipped by 2 bases and J by 7 bases, with 15 bases between them. CDR1 is GTSNPN and CDR2 is SVGIG in the germline V gene (reference sequence). The CDR3 runs to 13 residues. The CDR3 loop reads CAWSRRVPAEQYF. The CDR3 DNA follows: TGTGCCTGGAGTAGGAGGGTACCTGCGGAGCAGTACTTC.

The V gene is TRBV9, the J gene TRBJ2-1, with 9 bases matching TRBD2. The junction had 7 bases not matched to a gene; V was cut back by 4 bases and J by 2 bases. Germline CDR1 and CDR2: SGDLS and YYNGEE. This CDR3 contains 16 residues. CDR3 amino acids: CASSRGLAIPYNEQFF. CDR3 DNA sequence: TGTGCCAGCAGCCGCGGACTAGCGATCCCCTACAATGAGCAGTTCTTC. Using reference TRBV9 and TRBJ2-1 for the parts outside the CDR3, the full variable domain is DSGVTQTPKHLITATGQRVTLRCSPRSGDLSVYWYQQSLDQGLQFLIQYYNGEERAKGNILERFSAQQFPDLHSELNLSSLELGDSALYFCASSRGLAIPYNEQFFGPGTRLTVL.

The chain employs TRBV6-5 and TRBJ2-5; a weak D match, TRBD1 (6 bases). Germline CDR1 MNHEY, CDR2 SVGAGI. The CDR3 runs 15 residues. Trimming took 0 bases from V and 5 from J, leaving 13 bases between them. DNA of the CDR3: TGTGCCAGCAGTTACTCGGGCAGGGGAGTTGAGACCCAGTACTTC. This sequence encodes CASSYSGRGVETQYF.

The V gene is TRBV27, the J gene TRBJ1-5, with TRBD1 identical over 7 bases. This CDR3 is 15 amino acids long. Germline values: CDR1 MNHEY, CDR2 SMNVEV (reference sequence). V lost 6 bases and J lost 2; bases outside the gene matches: 7. As DNA, the CDR3 is TGTGCCAGCAGGGATGCCGGGACAGGCAATCAGCCCCAGCATTTT. Translation gives CASRDAGTGNQPQHF.

The genes are TRBV5-1 and TRBJ1-1, with 7 positions matching TRBD1. The germline gives CDR1 SGHRS, CDR2 YFSETQ. This CDR3 region has 15 residues. Trimming removed 0 bases from V and 1 base from J; junction bases left unmatched: 3. Here the CDR3 DNA reads TGCGCCAGCAGCTTGGCCTGGGACAGGAACACTGAAGCTTTCTTT. Translation: CASSLAWDRNTEAFF.

The CDR3 DNA sequence: TGTGCCAGCAGCTTAGGAGTTGCCGGGGAGCTGTTTTTT. Translating gives CASSLGVAGELFF. V gene TRBV7-6 combines with J gene TRBJ2-2; no clear D gene. Trimming cost V 1 base and J 6 bases, with 6 bases left between them. The CDR3 spans 13 residues. CDR1 is SGHVS and CDR2 is FNYEAQ in the germline V gene.

The V gene is TRBV6-5, the J gene TRBJ1-2, with D tentatively TRBD1 (6 bases). In germline, CDR1 is MNHEY, CDR2 SVGAGI. The CDR3 is made up of 14 amino acids. V dropped 4 bases and J dropped 6 bases, with 15 bases sitting between them. In DNA, the CDR3 is TGTGCCAGCAGTTTCGCAGGGGATGTCAATGGCTACACCTTC. Its protein is CASSFAGDVNGYTF.

The chain is built from TRBV4-1 and TRBJ1-5, with D perhaps matching TRBD1 (5 bases). The CDR3 runs 14 residues. With 2 bases removed from V and 7 bases from J, the gap between germline ends came to 12 bases. Germline CDR1 reads MGHRA; CDR2 reads YSYEKL. CDR3 in amino acids: CASSQRQGGQPQHF. Written as DNA, the CDR3 is TGCGCCAGCAGCCAAAGGCAGGGTGGCCAGCCCCAGCATTTT.

This chain links TRBV11-2 with TRBJ2-5; 13 positions match TRBD2. Trimming took 6 bases from V and 5 from J; bases not matched to a gene: 6. The CDR3 totals 15 residues. Germline loops: CDR1 SGHAT, CDR2 FQNNGV. The CDR3 nucleotides read TGTGCCAGCAGACAACTAGCGGGGGGGCCTGAGACCCAGTACTTC. It encodes CASRQLAGGPETQYF. The variable domain in full, with the rest retrieved from reference TRBV11-2 and TRBJ2-5, is EAGVAQSPRYKIIEKRQSVAFWCNPISGHATLYWYQQILGQGPKLLIQFQNNGVVDDSQLPKDRFSAERLKGVDSTLKIQPAKLEDSAVYLCASRQLAGGPETQYFGPGTRLLVL.

The rearrangement links TRBV29-1 to TRBJ2-7; 11 positions match TRBD1. V lost 4 bases and J lost 1; bases outside the gene matches: 3. CDR1 SQVTM and CDR2 ANQGSEA come from the germline V gene. There are 14 residues in the CDR3. CDR3 coding DNA: TGCAGCGTTGGGAGGGACAGGGGGTCCTACGAGCAGTACTTC. It codes for CSVGRDRGSYEQYF.

The chain is built from TRBV5-1 and TRBJ2-1; 7 bases line up with TRBD2. The germline gives CDR1 SGHRS, CDR2 YFSETQ. V lost 6 bases to trimming and J lost 8 bases; unmatched junction nucleotides: 8. The CDR3 totals 13 residues. CDR3 protein: CASTYLGGDEQFF. CDR3 bases: TGCGCCAGCACTTATCTGGGGGGGGATGAGCAGTTCTTC.

This chain links TRBV6-1 with TRBJ1-1; D unclear. The CDR3 is made up of 13 amino acids. Deletions cut 5 bases from V and 4 bases from J, with 11 bases between. Per the germline V gene, CDR1 is MNHNS and CDR2 is SASEGT. In DNA form, the CDR3 reads TGTGCCAGCAGTTCAGTGGAGGGCACTGAAGCTTTCTTT. Protein sequence: CASSSVEGTEAFF.

The chain uses TRBV5-1 and TRBJ2-7; 7 bases agree with TRBD2. The CDR3 loop spans 14 amino acids. The trim removed 0 bases at V and 2 bases at J, leaving 2 bases unmatched. The germline V gene has CDR1 SGHRS and CDR2 YFSETQ. CDR3 sequence (DNA): TGCGCCAGCAGCTTGGCGGGGGGTCCCTACGAGCAGTACTTC. Translated: CASSLAGGPYEQYF.

The chain couples TRBV9 to TRBJ1-2; 7 bases line up with TRBD1. The V segment lost 4 bases and the J segment 5 bases; nucleotides outside the gene matches: 11. The CDR3 covers 15 residues. Germline V CDR1 and CDR2: SGDLS, YYNGEE. The CDR3 protein is CASSNSRGETYGYTF. The CDR3, as DNA: TGTGCCAGCAGCAATTCCAGGGGGGAGACATATGGCTACACCTTC.

On this clone: Germline and junction disagree at one end, which may indicate a read error. The CDR3 reads CASSIGDRGKGSDNEQFF. The CDR3 DNA reads as TGTGCCAGTAGTATAGGGGACAGGGGGAAAGGCTCCGACAATGAGCAGTTCTTC. The V and J genes are TRBV19 and TRBJ2-1, with TRBD1 identical over 11 bases. Looked up from germline, CDR1 is LNHDA and CDR2 is SQIVND (reference sequence). The length of the CDR3 is 18 residues.

The CDR3 reads CASTGTGVSNEKLFF. In nucleotides, the CDR3 is TGTGCCAGTACTGGGACAGGGGTCTCGAATGAAAAACTGTTTTTT. The V call is TRBV19, the J call TRBJ1-4; 10 bases line up with TRBD1. CDR1 and CDR2 (germline): LNHDA, SQIVND (reference sequence). V lost 7 bases to trimming and J lost 5 bases; unmatched junction nucleotides: 7. The CDR3 runs to 15 residues.

The gene calls are TRBV30 and TRBJ2-7, with 11 bases matching TRBD1. The CDR3 consists of 14 residues. In germline, CDR1 is GTSNPN, CDR2 SVGIG (reference sequence). Trimming cost V 5 bases and J 2 bases; bases outside gene matches: 5. CDR3 amino acids: CAWAAGQGAYEQYF. CDR3 nucleotides: TGTGCCTGGGCCGCGGGACAGGGGGCCTACGAGCAGTACTTC.